These T cell receptor beta chains were read from a single sample in a study of blood T cell repertoires in COVID-19. Profiled with immunoSEQ multiplex PCR; TCRdb holds only in-frame clones, not every one. Of some 190,000 clones listed, 70% to 90% are singletons. What was sequenced was peripheral blood. Receptors were obtained from a person aged 65 to 79 with COVID-19, enrolled during active disease. CDR3s include the opening cysteine and the closing phenylalanine or tryptophan. D genes are given only for firm matches. Clone size, where shown, is once, few, many, or a class for clones that have expanded.

v_gene: TRBV9
abundance: .
j_gene: TRBJ2-5
d_gene: TRBD1
CDR3nt: TGTGCCAGCAGCTTCGGACAGGGTTCGTGGGAGACCCAGTACTTC
CDR3aa: CASSFGQGSWETQYF

v_gene: TRBV30
abundance: .
j_gene: TRBJ2-7
d_gene: .
CDR3nt: TGTGCCTGGAGTGCCCCTAGCTGGCCCTACGAGCAGTACTTC
CDR3aa: CAWSAPSWPYEQYF

v_gene: TRBV7-2
abundance: .
j_gene: TRBJ1-4
d_gene: TRBD1
CDR3nt: TGTGCCAGCAGCTCTTCGGGGACAGGGGTTGAGAAACTGTTTTTT
CDR3aa: CASSSSGTGVEKLFF

v_gene: TRBV28
abundance: .
j_gene: TRBJ1-1
d_gene: TRBD1
CDR3nt: TGTGCCAGCAGCATGGGACAGATGAACACTGAAGCTTTCTTT
CDR3aa: CASSMGQMNTEAFF

v_gene: TRBV7-2
abundance: once
j_gene: TRBJ2-3
d_gene: TRBD2
CDR3nt: TGTGCCAGCTCCAGGCGGGGGTTGAATACGCAGTATTTT
CDR3aa: CASSRRGLNTQYF

v_gene: TRBV3-1/TRBV3-2
abundance: .
j_gene: TRBJ2-1
d_gene: TRBD2
CDR3nt: TGTGCCAGCAGCCCCCCGGGACTAGTCTACAATGAGCAGTTCTTC
CDR3aa: CASSPPGLVYNEQFF

v_gene: TRBV25-1
abundance: .
j_gene: TRBJ2-5
d_gene: .
CDR3nt: TGTGCCAGCAGGGGAGTGGGGTGGGAGACCCAGTACTTC
CDR3aa: CASRGVGWETQYF

v_gene: TRBV7-9
abundance: .
j_gene: TRBJ2-5
d_gene: .
CDR3nt: TGTGCCAGCAGCCTCTTGTTGCGAGAGACCCAGTACTTC
CDR3aa: CASSLLLRETQYF

v_gene: TRBV28
abundance: .
j_gene: TRBJ1-5
d_gene: .
CDR3nt: TGTGCCAGCAGTTCAGGGGTACCTAATCAGCCCCAGCATTTT
CDR3aa: CASSSGVPNQPQHF

v_gene: TRBV27
abundance: .
j_gene: TRBJ2-3
d_gene: TRBD2
CDR3nt: TGTGCCAGCGCCTCTCGGACTAGCGGGGGGGCCGGGGCGCAGTATTTT
CDR3aa: CASASRTSGGAGAQYF

v_gene: TRBV24-1
abundance: .
j_gene: TRBJ2-3
d_gene: .
CDR3nt: TGTGCCACCAGTAGACAGTTCACAGATACGCAGTATTTT
CDR3aa: CATSRQFTDTQYF

v_gene: TRBV11-1
abundance: .
j_gene: TRBJ1-4
d_gene: .
CDR3nt: TGTGCCAGCAGCCCGGGGGGGGCCAACAATGAAAAACTGTTTTTT
CDR3aa: CASSPGGANNEKLFF

v_gene: TRBV28
abundance: .
j_gene: TRBJ1-6
d_gene: TRBD1
CDR3nt: TGTGCCAGCAGTGAAACAGGGGCCTATAATTCACCCCTCCACTTT
CDR3aa: CASSETGAYNSPLHF

v_gene: TRBV28
abundance: .
j_gene: TRBJ2-3
d_gene: .
CDR3nt: TGTGCCACCAGGGATTTGAGCGGGAGCACAGATACGCAGTATTTT
CDR3aa: CATRDLSGSTDTQYF

v_gene: TRBV7-2
abundance: .
j_gene: TRBJ1-1
d_gene: TRBD1
CDR3nt: TGTGCCAGCAGCTTAGTCACAGGGGGGAACAGGGAAGCTTTCTTT
CDR3aa: CASSLVTGGNREAFF

v_gene: TRBV19
abundance: .
j_gene: TRBJ1-2
d_gene: TRBD1
CDR3nt: TGTGCCAGTAGTCTCCGTCAGACAGGGAACTATGGCTACACCTTC
CDR3aa: CASSLRQTGNYGYTF

v_gene: TRBV2
abundance: .
j_gene: TRBJ2-4
d_gene: .
CDR3nt: TGTGCCAGCAGGAGGGGGCGGGGTGCCAAAAACATTCAGTACTTC
CDR3aa: CASRRGRGAKNIQYF

v_gene: TRBV3-1/TRBV3-2
abundance: .
j_gene: TRBJ2-5
d_gene: .
CDR3nt: TGTGCCAGCAGCCCCGCGGGGAGAGAGACCCAGTACTTC
CDR3aa: CASSPAGRETQYF

v_gene: TRBV19
abundance: .
j_gene: TRBJ1-1
d_gene: .
CDR3nt: TGTGCCAGTTTAGCATTCCGAGGAGGTGAAGCTTTCTTT
CDR3aa: CASLAFRGGEAFF

v_gene: TRBV2
abundance: .
j_gene: TRBJ2-2
d_gene: TRBD1
CDR3nt: TGTGCCAGCAGCCCCGACAGGGGGGCCGGGGAGCTGTTTTTT
CDR3aa: CASSPDRGAGELFF

v_gene: TRBV14
abundance: .
j_gene: TRBJ1-4
d_gene: .
CDR3nt: TGTGCCAGCAGCGAAGCCCGCCGGGTTGGGGAAAAACTGTTTTTT
CDR3aa: CASSEARRVGEKLFF

v_gene: TRBV7-9
abundance: .
j_gene: TRBJ2-7
d_gene: .
CDR3nt: TGTGCCAGCAGCTTACAGGGGCAGACCTCCTACGAGCAGTACTTC
CDR3aa: CASSLQGQTSYEQYF

v_gene: TRBV3-1/TRBV3-2
abundance: .
j_gene: TRBJ1-2
d_gene: TRBD1
CDR3nt: TGTGCCAGCAGCCCGACGACAGGGGGCTACGGCTACACCTTC
CDR3aa: CASSPTTGGYGYTF

v_gene: TRBV14
abundance: .
j_gene: TRBJ1-2
d_gene: .
CDR3nt: TGTGCCAGCAGCCAGAGCTACGCGGGGGGCTACACCTTC
CDR3aa: CASSQSYAGGYTF

v_gene: TRBV30
abundance: .
j_gene: TRBJ2-7
d_gene: TRBD2
CDR3nt: TGTGCCTGGAGAAAAGCGGGAGGGGTCTACGAGCAGTACTTC
CDR3aa: CAWRKAGGVYEQYF

v_gene: TRBV6-5
abundance: .
j_gene: TRBJ2-3
d_gene: .
CDR3nt: TGTGCCAGCAGTTCTGCGGGGACTCGGACAGATACGCAGTATTTT
CDR3aa: CASSSAGTRTDTQYF

v_gene: TRBV7-9
abundance: .
j_gene: TRBJ2-5
d_gene: TRBD2
CDR3nt: TGTGCCAGCAGCTTAAGAATTAGCGGGAGGGAGACCCAGTACTTC
CDR3aa: CASSLRISGRETQYF

v_gene: TRBV7-8
abundance: .
j_gene: TRBJ1-3
d_gene: TRBD1
CDR3nt: TGTGCCAGCAGCTTTGAGGGACAGCGGGGAAACACCATATATTTT
CDR3aa: CASSFEGQRGNTIYF

v_gene: TRBV24-1
abundance: .
j_gene: TRBJ2-3
d_gene: TRBD2
CDR3nt: TGTGCCACAACTAGCGGGGATATCTACACAGATACGCAGTATTTT
CDR3aa: CATTSGDIYTDTQYF

v_gene: TRBV7-2
abundance: .
j_gene: TRBJ2-1
d_gene: .
CDR3nt: TGTGCCAGCACCCTCATGGCCTTAGCCGGAGGGCCTAGGAATGAGCAGTTCTTC
CDR3aa: CASTLMALAGGPRNEQFF

v_gene: TRBV24-1
abundance: .
j_gene: TRBJ2-1
d_gene: .
CDR3nt: TGTGCCACCAGTCTCGGAGGGAAGCAGTTCTTC
CDR3aa: CATSLGGKQFF

v_gene: TRBV11-3
abundance: .
j_gene: TRBJ2-1
d_gene: TRBD1
CDR3nt: TGTGCCAGCAGCTCTGGGGGACAGAGGGCAGGAGATGAGCAGTTCTTC
CDR3aa: CASSSGGQRAGDEQFF